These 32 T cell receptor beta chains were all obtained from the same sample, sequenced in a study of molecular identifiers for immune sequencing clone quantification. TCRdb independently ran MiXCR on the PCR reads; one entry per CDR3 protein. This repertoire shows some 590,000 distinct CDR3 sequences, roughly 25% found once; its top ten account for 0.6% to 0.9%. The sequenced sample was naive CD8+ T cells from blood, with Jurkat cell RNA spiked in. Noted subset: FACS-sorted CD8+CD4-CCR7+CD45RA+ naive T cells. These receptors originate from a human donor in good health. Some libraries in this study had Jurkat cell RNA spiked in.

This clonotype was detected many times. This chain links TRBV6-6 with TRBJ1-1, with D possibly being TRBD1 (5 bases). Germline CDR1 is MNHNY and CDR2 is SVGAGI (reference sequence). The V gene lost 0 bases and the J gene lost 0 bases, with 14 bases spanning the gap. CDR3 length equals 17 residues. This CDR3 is CASSYSHGDSLNTEAFF. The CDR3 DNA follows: TGTGCCAGCAGTTACTCACACGGTGACAGTTTGAACACTGAAGCTTTCTTT.

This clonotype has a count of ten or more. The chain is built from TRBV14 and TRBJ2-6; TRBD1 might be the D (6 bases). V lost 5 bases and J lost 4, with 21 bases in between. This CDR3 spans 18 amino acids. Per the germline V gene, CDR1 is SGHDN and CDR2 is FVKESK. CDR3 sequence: CASSYSWGQTTGANVLTF. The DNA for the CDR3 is TGTGCCAGCAGCTACTCATGGGGGCAGACGACCGGGGCCAACGTCCTGACTTTC.

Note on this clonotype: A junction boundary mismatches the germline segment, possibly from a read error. CDR3 nucleotide sequence: TGTGCCAGCACCTTACTCCAGGGAGATTGGGACGAGCAGTATTTC. It codes for CASTLLQGDWDEQYF. The V and J genes are TRBV6-6 and TRBJ2-7, with D possibly called TRBD1 or TRBD2 (5 bases each). The CDR3 extends over 15 amino acids. CDR1 is MNHNY, CDR2 SVGAGI, per germline (reference sequence).

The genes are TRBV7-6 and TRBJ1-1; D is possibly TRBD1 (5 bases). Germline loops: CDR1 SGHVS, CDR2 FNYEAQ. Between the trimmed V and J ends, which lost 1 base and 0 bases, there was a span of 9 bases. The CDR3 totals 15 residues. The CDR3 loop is CASSLEPGLNTEAFF. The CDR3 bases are TGTGCCAGCAGCTTAGAACCAGGGTTGAACACTGAAGCTTTCTTT. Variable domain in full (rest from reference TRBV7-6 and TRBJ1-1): GAGVSQSPRYKVTKRGQDVALRCDPISGHVSLYWYRQALGQGPEFLTYFNYEAQQDKSGLPNDRFSAERPEGSISTLTIQRTEQRDSAMYRCASSLEPGLNTEAFFGQGTRLTVV.

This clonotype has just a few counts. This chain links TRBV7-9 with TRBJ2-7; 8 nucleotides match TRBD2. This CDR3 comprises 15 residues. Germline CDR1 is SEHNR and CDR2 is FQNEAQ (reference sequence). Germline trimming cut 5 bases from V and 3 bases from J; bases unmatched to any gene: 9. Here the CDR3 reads CASSATLAGLYEQYF. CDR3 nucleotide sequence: TGTGCCAGCAGCGCAACTCTAGCGGGTCTCTACGAGCAGTACTTC.

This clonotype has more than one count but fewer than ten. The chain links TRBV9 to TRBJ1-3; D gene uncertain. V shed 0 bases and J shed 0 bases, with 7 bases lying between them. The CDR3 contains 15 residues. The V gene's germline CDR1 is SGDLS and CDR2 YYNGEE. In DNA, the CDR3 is TGTGCCAGCAGCGTAGTAGCGGACTCTGGAAACACCATATATTTT. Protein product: CASSVVADSGNTIYF.

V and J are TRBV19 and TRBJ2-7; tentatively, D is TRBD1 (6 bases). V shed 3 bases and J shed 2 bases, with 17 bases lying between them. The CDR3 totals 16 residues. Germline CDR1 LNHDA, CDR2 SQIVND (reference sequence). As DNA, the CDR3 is TGTGCCAGTAGTATCCCCGGACAGTCCGAAGCCTACGAGCAGTACTTC. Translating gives CASSIPGQSEAYEQYF.

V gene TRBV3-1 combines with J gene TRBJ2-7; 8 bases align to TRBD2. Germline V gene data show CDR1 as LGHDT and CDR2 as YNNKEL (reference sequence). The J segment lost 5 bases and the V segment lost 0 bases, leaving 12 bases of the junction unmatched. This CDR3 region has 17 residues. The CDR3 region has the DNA TGTGCCAGCAGCCAAGATTTGAAGAACGGGAGGGCCGACGAGCAGTACTTC. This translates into CASSQDLKNGRADEQYF.

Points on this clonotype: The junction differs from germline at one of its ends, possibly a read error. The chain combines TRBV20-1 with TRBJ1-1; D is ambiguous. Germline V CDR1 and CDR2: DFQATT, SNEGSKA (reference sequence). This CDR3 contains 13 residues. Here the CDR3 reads CSARAAGSTAAFF. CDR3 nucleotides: TGCAGTGCTAGAGCGGCGGGATCCACTGCAGCTTTCTTT.

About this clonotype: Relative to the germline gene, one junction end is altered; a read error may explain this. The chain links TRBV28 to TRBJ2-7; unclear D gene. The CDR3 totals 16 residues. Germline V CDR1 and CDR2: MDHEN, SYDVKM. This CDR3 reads CACSLPVVRSPYEQYF. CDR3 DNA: TGTGCCTGCAGTTTACCCGTGGTTAGGTCTCCCTACGAGCAGTACTTC.

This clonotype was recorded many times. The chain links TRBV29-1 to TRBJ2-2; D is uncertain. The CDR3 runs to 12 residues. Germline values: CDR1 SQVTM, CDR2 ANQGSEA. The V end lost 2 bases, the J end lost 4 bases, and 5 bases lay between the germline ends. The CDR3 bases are TGCAGCGTTGAATTGCGCACCGGGGAGCTGTTTTTT. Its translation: CSVELRTGELFF.

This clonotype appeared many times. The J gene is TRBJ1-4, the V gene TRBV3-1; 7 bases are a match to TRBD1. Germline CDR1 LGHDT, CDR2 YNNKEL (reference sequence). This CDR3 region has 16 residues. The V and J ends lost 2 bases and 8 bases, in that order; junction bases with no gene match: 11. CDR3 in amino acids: CASSQTGLGQPEKLFF. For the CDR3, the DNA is TGTGCCAGCAGCCAAACAGGTTTGGGACAGCCAGAAAAACTGTTTTTT.

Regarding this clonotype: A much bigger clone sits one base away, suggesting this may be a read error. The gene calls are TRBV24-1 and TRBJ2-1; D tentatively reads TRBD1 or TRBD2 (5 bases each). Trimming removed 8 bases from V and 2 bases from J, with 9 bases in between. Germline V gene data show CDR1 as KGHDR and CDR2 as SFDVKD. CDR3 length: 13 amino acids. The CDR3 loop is CATIEGPYNEQFF. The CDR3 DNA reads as TGTGCCACCATTGAGGGGCCCTACAATGAGCAGTTCTTC.

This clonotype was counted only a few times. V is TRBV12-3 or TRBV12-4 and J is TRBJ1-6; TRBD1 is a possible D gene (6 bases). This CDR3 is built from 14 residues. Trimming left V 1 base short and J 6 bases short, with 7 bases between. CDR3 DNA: TGTGCCAGCAGTTTAGGGACAGTTAATTCACCCCTCCACTTT. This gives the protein CASSLGTVNSPLHF.

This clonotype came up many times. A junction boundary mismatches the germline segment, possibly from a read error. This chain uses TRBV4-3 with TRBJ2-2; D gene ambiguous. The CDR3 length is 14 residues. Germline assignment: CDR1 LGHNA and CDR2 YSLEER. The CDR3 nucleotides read TGTGCCAGCAGCCCCGGACGGAACACCGGGGAGCTGTTTTTT. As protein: CASSPGRNTGELFF.

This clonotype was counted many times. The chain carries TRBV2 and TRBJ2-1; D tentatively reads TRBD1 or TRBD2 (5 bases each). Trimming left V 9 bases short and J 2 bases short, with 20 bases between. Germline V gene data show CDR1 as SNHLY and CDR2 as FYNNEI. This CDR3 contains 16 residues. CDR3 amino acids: CARQEEGRNPYNEQFF. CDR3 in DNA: TGTGCCAGACAGGAGGAAGGACGGAACCCCTACAATGAGCAGTTCTTC.

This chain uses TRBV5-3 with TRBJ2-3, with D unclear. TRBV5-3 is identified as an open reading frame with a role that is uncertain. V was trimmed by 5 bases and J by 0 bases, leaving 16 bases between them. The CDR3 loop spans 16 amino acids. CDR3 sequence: CARRKRPPSSTDTQYF. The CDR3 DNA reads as TGTGCCAGAAGAAAACGACCCCCCTCTAGCACAGATACGCAGTATTTT.

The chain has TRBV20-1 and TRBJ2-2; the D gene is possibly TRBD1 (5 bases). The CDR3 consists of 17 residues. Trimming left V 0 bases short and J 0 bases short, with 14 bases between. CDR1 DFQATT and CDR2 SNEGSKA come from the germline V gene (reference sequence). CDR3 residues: CSARDTQEEANTGELFF. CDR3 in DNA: TGCAGTGCTAGAGACACACAGGAAGAGGCGAACACCGGGGAGCTGTTTTTT.

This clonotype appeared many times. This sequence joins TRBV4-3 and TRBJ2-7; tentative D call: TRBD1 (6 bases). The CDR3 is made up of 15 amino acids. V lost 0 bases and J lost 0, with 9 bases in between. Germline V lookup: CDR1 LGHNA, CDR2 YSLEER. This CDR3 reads CASSQDLDSSYEQYF. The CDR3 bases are TGCGCCAGCAGCCAAGATTTGGACAGCTCCTACGAGCAGTACTTC.

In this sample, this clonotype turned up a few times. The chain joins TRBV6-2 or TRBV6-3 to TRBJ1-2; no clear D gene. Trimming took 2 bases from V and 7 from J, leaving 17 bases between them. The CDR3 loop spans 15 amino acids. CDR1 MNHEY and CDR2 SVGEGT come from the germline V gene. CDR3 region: CASSYDGNGYGGYTF. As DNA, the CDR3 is TGTGCCAGCAGTTACGATGGAAACGGTTATGGTGGCTACACCTTC.

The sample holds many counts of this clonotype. CDR3 bases: TGCAGCGTTGTGGGGGGGACAGGGAGGGCAGAGACCCAGTACTTC. Its translation is CSVVGGTGRAETQYF. This rearrangement joins TRBV29-1 to TRBJ2-5; 9 positions match TRBD1. The V gene end was trimmed by 4 bases and the J gene end by 4 bases; junction bases not matched to a gene: 10. Germline CDR1 reads SQVTM; CDR2 reads ANQGSEA. The CDR3 length is 15 residues.

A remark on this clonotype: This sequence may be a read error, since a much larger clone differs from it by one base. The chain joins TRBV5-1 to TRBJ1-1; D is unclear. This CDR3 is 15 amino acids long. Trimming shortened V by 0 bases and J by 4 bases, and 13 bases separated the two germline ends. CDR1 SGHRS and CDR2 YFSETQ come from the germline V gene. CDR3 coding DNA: TGCGCCAGCAGCTTGGAGGCAACATGGATCACTGAAGCTTTCTTT. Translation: CASSLEATWITEAFF.

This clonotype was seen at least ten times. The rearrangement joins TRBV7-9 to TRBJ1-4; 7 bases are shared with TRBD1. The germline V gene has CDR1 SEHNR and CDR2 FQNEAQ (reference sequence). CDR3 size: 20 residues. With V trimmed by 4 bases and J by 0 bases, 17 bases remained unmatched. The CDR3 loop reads CASSWSIWDRQFATNEKLFF. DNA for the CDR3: TGTGCCAGCAGCTGGAGTATTTGGGACAGACAATTTGCAACTAATGAAAAACTGTTTTTT.

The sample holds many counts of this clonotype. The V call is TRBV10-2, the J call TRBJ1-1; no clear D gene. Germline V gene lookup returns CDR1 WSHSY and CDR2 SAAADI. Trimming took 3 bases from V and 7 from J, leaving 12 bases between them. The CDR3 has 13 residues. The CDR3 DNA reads TGCGCCAGCAGTGACAGGAGTCAGGTTGAAGCTTTCTTT. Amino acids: CASSDRSQVEAFF.

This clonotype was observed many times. The CDR3 DNA reads TGCAGTGCCAAGGGACTAGCGGGAACCTACGAGCAGTACTTC. Amino acids: CSAKGLAGTYEQYF. The chain couples TRBV20-1 to TRBJ2-7, with TRBD2 matching 13 bases. The CDR3 totals 14 residues. With V trimmed by 6 bases and J by 2 bases, 4 bases remained unmatched. Germline-derived CDR1 and CDR2 are DFQATT and SNEGSKA (reference sequence).

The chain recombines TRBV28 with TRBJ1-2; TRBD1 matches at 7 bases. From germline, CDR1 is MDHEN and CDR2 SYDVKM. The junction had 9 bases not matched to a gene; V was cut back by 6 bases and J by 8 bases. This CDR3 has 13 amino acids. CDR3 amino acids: CASSPPGQLGYTF. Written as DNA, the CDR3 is TGTGCCAGCAGCCCCCCGGGACAGCTAGGCTACACCTTC.

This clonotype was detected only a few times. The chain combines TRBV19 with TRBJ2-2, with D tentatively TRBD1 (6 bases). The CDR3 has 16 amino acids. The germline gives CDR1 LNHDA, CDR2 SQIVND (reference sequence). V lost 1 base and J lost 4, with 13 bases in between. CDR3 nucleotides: TGTGCCAGTAGTATAGTGGCAGGGGTGGGCACCGGGGAGCTGTTTTTT. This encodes CASSIVAGVGTGELFF.

Here the CDR3 reads CASGRSQHGDNSPLHF. In DNA, the CDR3 is TGTGCCAGCGGACGTAGTCAACACGGGGATAATTCACCCCTCCACTTT. The V and J genes are TRBV11-2 and TRBJ1-6; D is unclear. This CDR3 is built from 16 residues. The germline V and J ends were trimmed by 8 bases and 5 bases, with 19 bases remaining between them. Germline CDR1 is SGHAT and CDR2 is FQNNGV.

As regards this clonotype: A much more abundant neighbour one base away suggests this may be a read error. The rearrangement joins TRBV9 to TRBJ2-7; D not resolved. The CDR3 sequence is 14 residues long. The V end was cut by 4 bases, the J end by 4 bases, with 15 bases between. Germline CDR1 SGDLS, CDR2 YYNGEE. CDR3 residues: CASSPYRLGYEQYF. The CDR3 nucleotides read TGTGCCAGCAGCCCCTACAGACTGGGATACGAGCAGTACTTC.

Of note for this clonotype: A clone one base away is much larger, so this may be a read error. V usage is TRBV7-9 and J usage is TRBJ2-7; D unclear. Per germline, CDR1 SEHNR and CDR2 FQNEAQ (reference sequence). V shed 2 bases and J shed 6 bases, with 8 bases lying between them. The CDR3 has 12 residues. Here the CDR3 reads CASSLYKSEQYF. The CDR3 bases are TGTGCCAGCAGCTTATACAAGTCCGAGCAGTACTTC.

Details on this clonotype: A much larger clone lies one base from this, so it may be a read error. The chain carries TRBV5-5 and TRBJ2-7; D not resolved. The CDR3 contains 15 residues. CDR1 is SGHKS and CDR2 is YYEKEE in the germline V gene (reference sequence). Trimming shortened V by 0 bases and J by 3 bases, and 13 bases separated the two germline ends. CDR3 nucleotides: TGTGCCAGCAGCTTGGTGGCAGTGGGCTTCTACGAGCAGTACTTC. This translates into CASSLVAVGFYEQYF. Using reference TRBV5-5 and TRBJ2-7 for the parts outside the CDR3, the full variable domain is DAGVTQSPTHLIKTRGQQVTLRCSPISGHKSVSWYQQVLGQGPQFIFQYYEKEERGRGNFPDRFSARQFPNYSSELNVNALLLGDSALYLCASSLVAVGFYEQYFGPGTRLTVT.

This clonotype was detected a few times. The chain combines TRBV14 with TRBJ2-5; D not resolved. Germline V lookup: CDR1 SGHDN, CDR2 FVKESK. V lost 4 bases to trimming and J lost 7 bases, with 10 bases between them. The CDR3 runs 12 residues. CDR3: CASSPVLWTQYF. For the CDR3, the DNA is TGTGCCAGCAGCCCCGTACTCTGGACCCAGTACTTC.